These 30 T cell receptor beta chains originate from one sample sequenced in a study of technical replicates of blood from a handful of donors listed by TCRdb under 2017. The receptor library was made with the immunoSEQ multiplex PCR assay. Entries here come from immuneACCESS through TCRdb and include only in-frame sequences with V and J called. Some clones fail to appear in such tables; in the studies checked, an unresolved V gene covers under half of the shortfall, and the cause of the remainder is unknown. The sample includes around 97,000 clones, with approximately 94% observed a single time. The ten most abundant clones make up 0.25% to 0.35% of the sample. The specimen was T cells isolated from PBMCs. These receptors were obtained from a human donor in good health.

The CDR3 protein is CASSLVAGTYEQYF. The CDR3, as DNA: TGTGCCAGCAGCTTAGTGGCCGGGACCTACGAGCAGTACTTC. The chain carries TRBV7-8 and TRBJ2-7; possible D gene TRBD2, 5 bases. V was pared by 1 base and J by 2 bases, with 9 bases between. The CDR3 spans 14 residues. Germline assignment: CDR1 SGHVS and CDR2 FQNEAQ.

The rearrangement uses TRBV28 and TRBJ2-7; the match to TRBD1 covers 7 bases. Germline values: CDR1 MDHEN, CDR2 SYDVKM. V lost 10 bases to trimming and J lost 4 bases; unmatched junction nucleotides: 13. This CDR3 contains 14 residues. The CDR3 sequence: CATISGTASYEQYF. DNA of the CDR3: TGTGCCACCATATCCGGGACAGCTTCTTACGAGCAGTACTTC.

The genes are TRBV7-9 and TRBJ1-2; TRBD1 is a possible D gene (6 bases). V was shortened by 11 bases and J by 3 bases, with 16 bases between the two germline ends. The CDR3 covers 13 residues. Per germline, CDR1 SEHNR and CDR2 FQNEAQ (reference sequence). The CDR3 DNA is TGTGCCTGGGGAGGGACAATTGACTATGGCTACACCTTC. It translates to CAWGGTIDYGYTF. Combining the CDR3 with reference TRBV7-9 and TRBJ1-2 gives the whole variable domain DTGVSQNPRHKITKRGQNVTFRCDPISEHNRLYWYRQTLGQGPEFLTYFQNEAQLEKSRLLSDRFSAERPKGSFSTLEIQRTEQGDSAMYLCAWGGTIDYGYTFGSGTRLTVV.

This chain joins TRBV10-1 and TRBJ2-7; D not resolved. Germline-derived CDR1 and CDR2 are WNHNN and SYGVQD (reference sequence). This CDR3 region has 13 residues. V lost 6 bases and J 5 bases, leaving 14 bases between the germline ends. The CDR3 nucleotides read TGCGCCAGCAGCCTTCGCCCGGCGGACGAGCAGTACTTC. Residues: CASSLRPADEQYF.

This chain's CDR3 is CASTPLGAFNEQFF. CDR3 nucleotides: TGTGCCAGCACCCCCCTGGGCGCATTCAATGAGCAGTTCTTC. J is TRBJ2-1 and V is TRBV6-5, with no clear D. The germline V and J ends were trimmed by 7 bases and 6 bases, with 16 bases remaining between them. The V gene's germline CDR1 is MNHEY and CDR2 SVGAGI. The CDR3 consists of 14 residues.

The chain combines TRBV7-9 with TRBJ1-3; 8 positions agree with TRBD1. This CDR3 has 17 amino acids. In germline, CDR1 is SEHNR, CDR2 FQNEAQ (reference sequence). After removal of 7 bases from V and 4 bases from J, the junction contained 15 bases not matched to a gene. This CDR3 reads CASNEPGQGTGGNTIYF. The CDR3 DNA reads TGTGCCAGCAACGAACCCGGACAGGGAACGGGAGGAAACACCATATATTTT.

The gene calls are TRBV11-2 and TRBJ2-1, with unresolved D. Germline V gene sequence: CDR1 SGHAT, CDR2 FQNNGV. Deletions cut 1 base from V and 0 bases from J, with 7 bases between. The CDR3 is 15 amino acids. The CDR3 region is CASSLVTSSYNEQFF. The DNA for the CDR3 is TGTGCCAGCAGCTTAGTGACAAGCTCCTACAATGAGCAGTTCTTC. The whole variable domain, remainder taken from reference TRBV11-2 and TRBJ2-1, is EAGVAQSPRYKIIEKRQSVAFWCNPISGHATLYWYQQILGQGPKLLIQFQNNGVVDDSQLPKDRFSAERLKGVDSTLKIQPAKLEDSAVYLCASSLVTSSYNEQFFGPGTRLTVL.

V is TRBV7-8 and J is TRBJ1-1; D gene uncertain. The CDR3 contains 14 residues. CDR1 is SGHVS, CDR2 FQNEAQ, per germline. V gave up 1 base and J gave up 2 bases, with 8 bases separating them. CDR3 amino acids: CASSLGGPNTEAFF. CDR3 bases: TGTGCCAGCAGCTTAGGAGGTCCTAACACTGAAGCTTTCTTT.

This chain links TRBV27 with TRBJ2-2, with a weak D call TRBD2 (5 bases). With 10 bases removed from V and 1 base from J, the gap between germline ends came to 13 bases. Germline V gene lookup returns CDR1 MNHEY and CDR2 SMNVEV (reference sequence). The CDR3 totals 14 residues. The CDR3 region is CATSTRENTGELFF. CDR3 DNA sequence: TGTGCCACCTCTACCCGGGAGAACACCGGGGAGCTGTTTTTT.

This chain uses TRBV11-2 with TRBJ1-1; D unresolved. There are 13 residues in the CDR3. The V and J ends lost 5 bases and 1 base respectively, with 8 bases between them. Germline CDR1 SGHAT, CDR2 FQNNGV. For the CDR3, the DNA is TGTGCCAGCAGCCTTACAAGGAACACTGAAGCTTTCTTT. Amino acid sequence: CASSLTRNTEAFF. The whole variable domain, remainder taken from reference TRBV11-2 and TRBJ1-1, is EAGVAQSPRYKIIEKRQSVAFWCNPISGHATLYWYQQILGQGPKLLIQFQNNGVVDDSQLPKDRFSAERLKGVDSTLKIQPAKLEDSAVYLCASSLTRNTEAFFGQGTRLTVV.

The chain combines TRBV6-1 with TRBJ1-3, with D uncertain. CDR3 size: 14 residues. Looked up from germline, CDR1 is MNHNS and CDR2 is SASEGT. Between the trimmed V and J ends, which lost 2 bases and 1 base, there was a span of 6 bases. CDR3 in DNA: TGTGCCAGCAGTGAATCGGGGTCTGGAAACACCATATATTTT. This encodes CASSESGSGNTIYF.

The chain links TRBV5-5 to TRBJ1-1, with a possible D match to TRBD1 (5 bases). CDR3 size: 17 residues. Germline CDR1 reads SGHKS; CDR2 reads YYEKEE (reference sequence). Deletions cut 0 bases from V and 6 bases from J, with 21 bases between. CDR3 sequence: CASSLGFRAGVGAEAFF. In DNA, the CDR3 is TGTGCCAGCAGCTTGGGATTCAGGGCGGGAGTGGGCGCTGAAGCTTTCTTT.

V and J are TRBV2 and TRBJ2-1; 7 bases align to TRBD2. V trimming: 10 bases; J trimming: 0 bases; junction bases outside the gene matches: 9. The CDR3 is 15 residues long. From germline, CDR1 is SNHLY and CDR2 FYNNEI. The CDR3 DNA reads as TGTGCCACCAGAACTAGCGCCAGCTCCTACAATGAGCAGTTCTTC. Its translation: CATRTSASSYNEQFF.

The chain couples TRBV28 to TRBJ1-1, with D unclear. Trimming removed 3 bases at V and 1 base at J, with 3 bases between. There are 12 residues in the CDR3. Per the germline V gene, CDR1 is MDHEN and CDR2 is SYDVKM. CDR3 bases: TGTGCCAGCAGTTTCGGGAACACTGAAGCTTTCTTT. It yields the protein CASSFGNTEAFF.

The chain uses TRBV5-4 and TRBJ2-3; 8 bases are shared with TRBD1. Germline V gives CDR1 SGHNT, CDR2 YYREEE (reference sequence). The ends lost 5 bases at V and 4 bases at J; junction bases unmatched: 6. This CDR3 has 14 residues. CDR3 protein: CASRAGTGADTQYF. The CDR3 DNA sequence: TGTGCCAGCAGGGCCGGGACAGGCGCAGATACGCAGTATTTT.

Regarding this clone: Other DNA sequences from this sample encode an identical CDR3 as well. CDR3 sequence: CASSLRTGGQPQHF. The CDR3 nucleotides read TGTGCCAGCAGTTTAAGGACAGGGGGTCAGCCCCAGCATTTT. The gene calls are TRBV28 and TRBJ1-5; 10 nucleotides align to TRBD1. Germline loops: CDR1 MDHEN, CDR2 SYDVKM. Germline trimming cut 2 bases from V and 6 bases from J; bases unmatched to any gene: 1. The CDR3 spans 14 residues.

The V gene is TRBV29-1, the J gene TRBJ1-2, with D uncertain. The ends were cut back, 4 bases at V and 6 bases at J, with 21 bases in the middle. Germline V lookup: CDR1 SQVTM, CDR2 ANQGSEA. This CDR3 spans 15 amino acids. The CDR3 DNA reads TGCAGCGTTGGGGAAGGGAGAAGGGAAAAGGATGGCTACACCTTC. Its protein product is CSVGEGRREKDGYTF.

Only one count was recorded for this clone. V and J are TRBV19 and TRBJ1-4, with TRBD1 identical over 10 bases. This CDR3 is 13 amino acids long. Germline V gene data show CDR1 as LNHDA and CDR2 as SQIVND (reference sequence). The V segment lost 6 bases and the J segment 10 bases; nucleotides outside the gene matches: 5. CDR3 bases: TGTGCCAGTAGCGTCGGACAGGGGGGAAAACTGTTTTTT. Amino acids: CASSVGQGGKLFF.

The V call is TRBV30, the J call TRBJ1-3; no reliable D call. With 3 bases removed from V and 3 bases from J, the gap between germline ends came to 6 bases. CDR1 GTSNPN and CDR2 SVGIG come from the germline V gene (reference sequence). This CDR3 has 12 residues. The CDR3 reads CAWSRIGNTIYF. The DNA for the CDR3 is TGTGCCTGGAGCAGAATTGGAAACACCATATATTTT.

Only one count was recorded for this clone. The chain carries TRBV29-1 and TRBJ1-1; tentatively, D is TRBD1 (6 bases). This CDR3 contains 13 residues. The germline V gene has CDR1 SQVTM and CDR2 ANQGSEA. The V and J ends lost 4 bases and 4 bases respectively, with 13 bases between them. The chain's CDR3 is CSVGTGLATEAFF. The DNA of the CDR3 is TGCAGCGTTGGAACAGGGCTGGCCACTGAAGCTTTCTTT.

The chain uses TRBV6-6 and TRBJ2-4, with D uncertain. V lost 8 bases to trimming and J lost 3 bases, with 11 bases between them. The CDR3 runs 13 residues. Germline V gives CDR1 MNHNY, CDR2 SVGAGI (reference sequence). The CDR3 coding sequence is TGTGCCAGCTTAACAGTCGTCAAAAACATTCAGTACTTC. This sequence encodes CASLTVVKNIQYF.

Here the CDR3 DNA reads TGTGCCAGCAGTTTAGTTGGCAGCTCCTACGAGCAGTACTTC. This encodes CASSLVGSSYEQYF. The chain is built from TRBV27 and TRBJ2-7; no definite D call. The V end was cut by 2 bases, the J end by 0 bases, with 8 bases between. The CDR3 totals 14 residues. CDR1 and CDR2 (germline): MNHEY, SMNVEV (reference sequence).

This clone appeared a single time. The chain is built from TRBV19 and TRBJ1-4; D not certain. This CDR3 has 14 residues. V was pared by 6 bases and J by 7 bases, with 15 bases between. Germline assignment: CDR1 LNHDA and CDR2 SQIVND (reference sequence). The CDR3 sequence is CASREFGGGEKLFF. In DNA, the CDR3 is TGTGCCAGTAGGGAATTCGGAGGTGGTGAAAAACTGTTTTTT. Full variable domain (missing parts from reference TRBV19 and TRBJ1-4): DGGITQSPKYLFRKEGQNVTLSCEQNLNHDAMYWYRQDPGQGLRLIYYSQIVNDFQKGDIAEGYSVSREKKESFPLTVTSAQKNPTAFYLCASREFGGGEKLFFGSGTQLSVL.

The CDR3 sequence: CATSRGAGTGGNYGYTF. In nucleotides, the CDR3 is TGTGCCACCAGCAGGGGCGCCGGGACAGGGGGCAACTATGGCTACACCTTC. The chain combines TRBV15 with TRBJ1-2; 12 nucleotides agree with TRBD1. Germline loops: CDR1 LNHNV, CDR2 YYDKDF (reference sequence). CDR3 length equals 17 residues. V shed 3 bases and J 2 bases; nucleotides not matched to a gene: 7.

V and J are TRBV4-3 and TRBJ2-1, with D perhaps matching TRBD2 (7 bases). The CDR3 has 16 residues. Germline-derived CDR1 and CDR2 are LGHNA and YSLEER. The germline V and J ends were trimmed by 2 bases and 8 bases, with 19 bases remaining between them. CDR3 coding DNA: TGCGCCAGCAGCCAACGAGGACTAGGGGGGGTAGATGAGCAGTTCTTC. This gives the protein CASSQRGLGGVDEQFF.

The chain is built from TRBV5-4 and TRBJ2-2; perhaps TRBD1 as D (5 bases). V lost 0 bases and J 7 bases, leaving 7 bases between the germline ends. Germline CDR1 SGHNT, CDR2 YYREEE (reference sequence). The length of the CDR3 is 13 residues. This chain's CDR3 is CASSLVGVGELFF. CDR3 bases: TGTGCCAGCAGCTTGGTAGGGGTCGGGGAGCTGTTTTTT.

The genes are TRBV5-6 and TRBJ2-1; no definite D call. Deletions cut 1 base from V and 2 bases from J, with 10 bases between. Germline V CDR1 and CDR2: SGHDT, YYEEEE. This CDR3 has 15 amino acids. The DNA for the CDR3 is TGTGCCAGCAGCTTGTGGGCAGGTCCCTACAATGAGCAGTTCTTC. Protein product: CASSLWAGPYNEQFF. Full variable domain (remainder filled in from reference TRBV5-6 and TRBJ2-1): DAGVTQSPTHLIKTRGQQVTLRCSPKSGHDTVSWYQQALGQGPQFIFQYYEEEERQRGNFPDRFSGHQFPNYSSELNVNALLLGDSALYLCASSLWAGPYNEQFFGPGTRLTVL.

The rearrangement joins TRBV5-1 to TRBJ2-7; no firm D call. This CDR3 region has 11 residues. Germline CDR1 SGHRS, CDR2 YFSETQ. V was cut by 3 bases and J by 2 bases, with 3 bases left in between. The CDR3 DNA follows: TGCGCCAGCAGCTCTACCTACGAGCAGTACTTC. This translates into CASSSTYEQYF. The variable domain in full, with the rest retrieved from reference TRBV5-1 and TRBJ2-7, is KAGVTQTPRYLIKTRGQQVTLSCSPISGHRSVSWYQQTPGQGLQFLFEYFSETQRNKGNFPGRFSGRQFSNSRSEMNVSTLELGDSALYLCASSSTYEQYFGPGTRLTVT.

This clone was observed a few times. V gene TRBV30 combines with J gene TRBJ1-5, with 7 nucleotides matching TRBD1. This CDR3 is 13 amino acids long. Unmatched junction bases numbered 3, after V lost 3 bases and J lost 4 bases. Looked up from germline, CDR1 is GTSNPN and CDR2 is SVGIG (reference sequence). The CDR3 DNA reads as TGTGCCTGGAGCCAACAGGGGAATCAGCCCCAGCATTTT. It yields the protein CAWSQQGNQPQHF.

The rearrangement joins TRBV9 to TRBJ2-2; TRBD2 might be the D (5 bases). Looked up from germline, CDR1 is SGDLS and CDR2 is YYNGEE. The V gene lost 0 bases and the J gene lost 1 base, with 7 bases spanning the gap. CDR3 length: 15 amino acids. CDR3 loop: CASSVAGKNTGELFF. The CDR3 bases are TGTGCCAGCAGCGTAGCCGGGAAGAACACCGGGGAGCTGTTTTTT. Using reference TRBV9 and TRBJ2-2 for the parts outside the CDR3, the full variable domain is DSGVTQTPKHLITATGQRVTLRCSPRSGDLSVYWYQQSLDQGLQFLIQYYNGEERAKGNILERFSAQQFPDLHSELNLSSLELGDSALYFCASSVAGKNTGELFFGEGSRLTVL.